Presented here are 28 T cell receptor beta chains from one specimen sequenced in a study of T-cell reconstitution after alpha-beta-depleted transplantation in children. Unique molecular identifiers were incorporated during preparation of the TCRbeta library. MiXCR, run by TCRdb on the PCR reads, gives a single entry per CDR3 protein. The top ten hold over 25% of the sample, which has about 980,000 distinct CDR3 sequences, roughly 29% seen once. The material sequenced was PBMCs, mostly from graft donor cells, taken 360 days after TCRalphabeta/CD19-depleted stem cell transplant. The source of these receptors is a boy less than two years old who had a stem cell transplant for SCID, so the T cells may come from the graft donor.

CDR3 nucleotides: TGTGCCAGCAGCCAAGCACTATCACCCCTCCACTTT. Translated: CASSQALSPLHF. The rearrangement uses TRBV3-1 and TRBJ1-6; D gene unclear. V was cut by 1 base and J by 10 bases, with 5 bases left in between. The CDR3 is 12 amino acids. Germline CDR1 reads LGHDT; CDR2 reads YNNKEL (reference sequence).

This clonotype appeared a few times. The chain recombines TRBV6-5 with TRBJ2-7, with 10 bases lining up with TRBD2. Looked up from germline, CDR1 is MNHEY and CDR2 is SVGAGI. Trimming took 1 base from V and 0 from J; bases not matched to a gene: 6. This CDR3 is 17 amino acids long. The CDR3 DNA follows: TGTGCCAGCAGTTACTTCCTAGCGGGGGAAAGCTCCTACGAGCAGTACTTC. This codes for CASSYFLAGESSYEQYF.

This clonotype was picked up a small number of times. V and J are TRBV4-3 and TRBJ2-3; a weak D match, TRBD2 (6 bases). CDR3 length: 16 amino acids. The germline CDR1 and CDR2 sequences are LGHNA and YSLEER. Trimming removed 5 bases from V and 1 base from J, with 16 bases in between. The chain's CDR3 is CASSLQAGRRTDTQYF. In DNA, the CDR3 is TGCGCCAGCAGCTTACAGGCGGGGCGCCGCACAGATACGCAGTATTTT.

The chain uses TRBV12-3 or TRBV12-4 and TRBJ1-1; the D is unclear. With 6 bases removed from V and 0 bases from J, the gap between germline ends came to 14 bases. CDR3 size: 15 residues. CDR3 amino acids: CASSLVAPMNTEAFF. The DNA for the CDR3 is TGTGCCAGCAGCCTTGTGGCCCCTATGAACACTGAAGCTTTCTTT.

This clonotype was detected only a few times. V is TRBV21-1 and J is TRBJ2-5; the DNA was not used to check the table's D call, TRBD2. TRBV21-1 is a recognized pseudogene. The CDR3 consists of 20 residues. The CDR3: CASSNPAGRESSLRGETQYF. The CDR3 region has the DNA TGTGCCAGCAGCAATCCCGCAGGGAGGGAAAGTAGTCTAAGAGGCGAGACCCAGTACTTC.

This rearrangement joins TRBV25-1 to TRBJ1-1; D is uncertain. This CDR3 has 15 amino acids. Trimming took 4 bases from V and 1 from J, leaving 13 bases between them. Germline CDR1 MGHDK, CDR2 SYGVNS. For the CDR3, the DNA is TGTGCCAGCAGTGGCAGCCCGGGAGCGAACACTGAAGCTTTCTTT. Protein sequence: CASSGSPGANTEAFF. The entire variable domain, with the rest obtained from reference TRBV25-1 and TRBJ1-1, is as follows: EADIYQTPRYLVIGTGKKITLECSQTMGHDKMYWYQQDPGMELHLIHYSYGVNSTEKGDLSSESTVSRIRTEHFPLTLESARPSHTSQYLCASSGSPGANTEAFFGQGTRLTVV.

This clonotype turned up a few times. V is TRBV9 and J is TRBJ1-6; D is ambiguous. V gave up 3 bases and J gave up 5 bases, with 6 bases separating them. The CDR3 has 13 amino acids. CDR1 SGDLS and CDR2 YYNGEE come from the germline V gene. Written as DNA, the CDR3 is TGTGCCAGCAGCGCCGGGGATAATTCACCCCTCCACTTT. It codes for CASSAGDNSPLHF.

The gene calls are TRBV6-5 and TRBJ1-4, with TRBD1 as a possible D gene (5 bases). V lost 5 bases and J lost 3, with 10 bases in between. The CDR3 has 14 amino acids. Germline CDR1 and CDR2: MNHEY and SVGAGI. CDR3 nucleotide sequence: TGTGCCAGCAGTCACGGGGGTCCTAATGAAAAACTGTTTTTT. This translates into CASSHGGPNEKLFF.

J is TRBJ1-6 and V is TRBV5-1; a weak D match, TRBD1 (5 bases). Germline V lookup: CDR1 SGHRS, CDR2 YFSETQ. The CDR3 length is 15 residues. V lost 0 bases, J lost 6 bases, and 10 bases lay in between. CDR3 loop: CASSLETGGNSPLHF. Here the CDR3 DNA reads TGCGCCAGCAGCTTGGAAACCGGGGGTAATTCACCCCTCCACTTT.

The rearrangement links TRBV5-6 to TRBJ2-7; D uncertain. Germline CDR1 is SGHDT and CDR2 is YYEEEE. The V and J ends lost 4 bases and 5 bases respectively, with 19 bases between them. The CDR3 has 15 amino acids. The DNA for the CDR3 is TGTGCCAGCAGCCGTGATAGTTATTCATACCACGAGCAGTACTTC. Protein sequence: CASSRDSYSYHEQYF.

The chain recombines TRBV19 with TRBJ2-1; D tentatively reads TRBD1 or TRBD2 (6 bases each). Germline V gene sequence: CDR1 LNHDA, CDR2 SQIVND (reference sequence). Deletions cut 7 bases from V and 4 bases from J, with 20 bases between. The CDR3 has 16 residues. The CDR3 region has the DNA TGTGCCAGTACCCGAGGGGGACGGGGGCGGTACAATGAGCAGTTCTTC. Residues: CASTRGGRGRYNEQFF.

This clonotype was seen more than once but under ten times. The chain uses TRBV4-1 and TRBJ2-7; the D gene could be TRBD1 or TRBD2 (5 bases each). V was shortened by 3 bases and J by 2 bases, with 14 bases between the two germline ends. Germline CDR1 reads MGHRA; CDR2 reads YSYEKL. This CDR3 is built from 15 residues. The CDR3 protein is CASSQLRDGTYEQYF. DNA for the CDR3: TGCGCCAGCAGCCAGCTCCGGGACGGTACCTACGAGCAGTACTTC.

J is TRBJ2-2 and V is TRBV19; no clear D gene. The CDR3 is 16 residues long. Germline values: CDR1 LNHDA, CDR2 SQIVND (reference sequence). With 7 bases removed from V and 5 bases from J, the gap between germline ends came to 20 bases. DNA for the CDR3: TGTGCCAGTACCCCGGATACATTGGGATGGACCGGGGAGCTGTTTTTT. Amino acid sequence: CASTPDTLGWTGELFF.

This clonotype was picked up a small number of times. The CDR3 nucleotides read TGTGCCAGCTCACCACCAGAACAAGAGACCCAGTACTTC. Protein product: CASSPPEQETQYF. V usage is TRBV18 and J usage is TRBJ2-5; D gene unclear. Trimming took off 0 bases at V and 2 bases at J, with 4 bases between the two ends. CDR1 is KGHSH, CDR2 LQKENI, per germline. The CDR3 runs 13 residues.

The genes are TRBV11-2 and TRBJ2-1, with 8 bases aligning to TRBD2. This CDR3 is built from 16 residues. J was trimmed by 8 bases and V by 0 bases; bases with no gene match: 9. From germline, CDR1 is SGHAT and CDR2 FQNNGV. CDR3 amino acids: CASSLDPGGAKDEQFF. CDR3 DNA: TGTGCCAGCAGCTTAGATCCGGGGGGGGCCAAAGATGAGCAGTTCTTC.

This sequence joins TRBV5-1 and TRBJ2-1; 9 positions match TRBD1. Germline CDR1 reads SGHRS; CDR2 reads YFSETQ. The CDR3 is 15 residues long. J was trimmed by 8 bases and V by 1 base; bases with no gene match: 7. CDR3: CASSLTPGQGHEQFF. The CDR3 nucleotides are TGCGCCAGCAGCTTGACTCCGGGACAGGGCCATGAGCAGTTCTTC.

J is TRBJ2-3 and V is TRBV11-2, with TRBD2 identical over 8 bases. J gave up 7 bases and V 8 bases, and 8 bases lay outside the gene matches. Germline loops: CDR1 SGHAT, CDR2 FQNNGV. The CDR3 has 13 residues. DNA of the CDR3: TGTGCCAGCGGACCTGCGGGGGGAAATACGCAGTATTTT. Encoded protein: CASGPAGGNTQYF. The whole variable domain, filled in from reference TRBV11-2 and TRBJ2-3, reads EAGVAQSPRYKIIEKRQSVAFWCNPISGHATLYWYQQILGQGPKLLIQFQNNGVVDDSQLPKDRFSAERLKGVDSTLKIQPAKLEDSAVYLCASGPAGGNTQYFGPGTRLTVL.

This clonotype was picked up many times. This chain connects TRBV4-2 to TRBJ2-3, with D maybe TRBD2 (5 bases). The CDR3 spans 13 residues. The germline gives CDR1 LGHNA, CDR2 YNFKEQ. Trimming took 2 bases from V and 9 from J, leaving 12 bases between them. CDR3 residues: CASSQRSGDTQYF. For the CDR3, the DNA is TGTGCCAGCAGCCAACGGAGCGGCGACACGCAGTATTTT.

This clonotype turned up a few times. The V call is TRBV12-3 or TRBV12-4, the J call TRBJ1-1; D call uncertain. The CDR3 consists of 14 residues. V was pared by 6 bases and J by 0 bases, with 11 bases between. The CDR3 loop reads CASSPGPLNTEAFF. In DNA form, the CDR3 reads TGTGCCAGCAGCCCCGGGCCTTTGAACACTGAAGCTTTCTTT.

This clonotype was seen many times. The chain joins TRBV20-1 to TRBJ1-1; possibly TRBD1 for D (5 bases). This CDR3 is 13 amino acids long. With 2 bases removed from V and 6 bases from J, the gap between germline ends came to 13 bases. Germline CDR1 is DFQATT and CDR2 is SNEGSKA (reference sequence). The CDR3 loop is CSARPPGYPEAFF. The CDR3 DNA follows: TGCAGTGCTAGACCGCCAGGGTATCCTGAAGCTTTCTTT.

The chain couples TRBV12-3 or TRBV12-4 to TRBJ2-2; D is perhaps TRBD1 or TRBD2 (6 bases each). This CDR3 has 15 residues. Trimming left V 3 bases short and J 8 bases short, with 16 bases between. In DNA form, the CDR3 reads TGTGCCAGCAGTTTCTGGGGGGCTACCGGTGGGGAGCTGTTTTTT. Translated, it gives CASSFWGATGGELFF.

This clonotype was found a few times. The chain is built from TRBV12-3 or TRBV12-4 and TRBJ2-7, with 8 bases lining up with TRBD1. V lost 5 bases, J lost 6 bases, and 9 bases stayed unmatched. CDR3 length: 14 amino acids. CDR3 DNA: TGTGCCAGCAGTCCGGACAGGGTAGCTGTCGAGCAGTACTTC. Its protein product is CASSPDRVAVEQYF.

This clonotype was detected only a few times. V usage is TRBV10-3 and J usage is TRBJ2-1; D perhaps matches TRBD2 (5 bases). The V gene's germline CDR1 is ENHRY and CDR2 SYGVKD. The V end lost 11 bases, the J end lost 3 bases, and 11 bases lay between the germline ends. The length of the CDR3 is 12 residues. The CDR3: CALRTYYNEQFF. Written as DNA, the CDR3 is TGTGCCCTACGGACTTACTACAATGAGCAGTTCTTC.

Only a few counts were recorded for this clonotype. The chain recombines TRBV6-1 with TRBJ1-2; 11 bases align to TRBD1. The J segment lost 8 bases and the V segment lost 6 bases, leaving 11 bases of the junction unmatched. The germline V gene has CDR1 MNHNS and CDR2 SASEGT. The CDR3 is 15 residues long. In DNA, the CDR3 is TGTGCCAGCAGACCCACCGGACAGGGGGCAGGAGGCTACACCTTC. This codes for CASRPTGQGAGGYTF.

The rearrangement uses TRBV9 and TRBJ2-7; D gene unclear. In germline, CDR1 is SGDLS, CDR2 YYNGEE. This CDR3 has 15 amino acids. Trimming took 0 bases from V and 2 from J, leaving 12 bases between them. CDR3 residues: CASSVGRVGTYEQYF. The CDR3 DNA reads TGTGCCAGCAGCGTAGGAAGGGTTGGAACCTACGAGCAGTACTTC.

Details on this clonotype: At one boundary the junction diverges from the germline segment, which might be a read error. V usage is TRBV30 and J usage is TRBJ1-1; D might be TRBD1 (5 bases). The CDR3 is made up of 14 amino acids. Germline CDR1 reads GTSNPN; CDR2 reads SVGIG (reference sequence). CDR3 bases: TGTGCCTGGAGTGTACGACAGTCGAACGCTGAAGCTTTCTTT. Translation: CAWSVRQSNAEAFF.

The chain combines TRBV29-1 with TRBJ2-3, with 10 bases that match TRBD1. Germline lookup yields CDR1 SQVTM and CDR2 ANQGSEA. Trimming removed 4 bases from V and 1 base from J; junction bases left unmatched: 2. This CDR3 is built from 14 residues. The CDR3 region has the DNA TGCAGCGTTGCCGACAGGGGGCGCACAGATACGCAGTATTTT. It codes for CSVADRGRTDTQYF.

The J gene is TRBJ2-6, the V gene TRBV5-6; D is ambiguous. V shed 2 bases and J shed 0 bases, with 9 bases lying between them. Germline V lookup: CDR1 SGHDT, CDR2 YYEEEE. CDR3 length equals 16 residues. In nucleotides, the CDR3 is TGTGCCAGCAGCTTTTCACAATTCTCTGGGGCCAACGTCCTGACTTTC. It codes for CASSFSQFSGANVLTF.